This entry features one TCR beta chain sequence. The antigen is not known. The entry originates in a study of cytomegalovirus exposure and HLA in healthy donors. General observations from the study: Per published reports, the classifier diagnosed cytomegalovirus status with high specificity and sensitivity.

Libraries were prepared by immunoSEQ multiplex PCR; TCRdb keeps only in-frame clonotypes and omits some of them. Of roughly 60,000 clones in the sample, roughly 96% were seen once. V was clipped by 4 bases and J by 7 bases, with 7 bases between them. The germline CDR1 and CDR2 sequences are DFQATT and SNEGSKA (reference sequence). The CDR3 is 10 residues long. The J gene is TRBJ1-1, the V gene TRBV20-1; no clear D. Sequences were obtained from PBMCs. This sequence was found in a young man in good health and CMV-seronegative. The CDR3, as DNA: TGCAGTGCTACTAAGATTGAAGCTTTCTTT. Encoded protein: CSATKIEAFF.